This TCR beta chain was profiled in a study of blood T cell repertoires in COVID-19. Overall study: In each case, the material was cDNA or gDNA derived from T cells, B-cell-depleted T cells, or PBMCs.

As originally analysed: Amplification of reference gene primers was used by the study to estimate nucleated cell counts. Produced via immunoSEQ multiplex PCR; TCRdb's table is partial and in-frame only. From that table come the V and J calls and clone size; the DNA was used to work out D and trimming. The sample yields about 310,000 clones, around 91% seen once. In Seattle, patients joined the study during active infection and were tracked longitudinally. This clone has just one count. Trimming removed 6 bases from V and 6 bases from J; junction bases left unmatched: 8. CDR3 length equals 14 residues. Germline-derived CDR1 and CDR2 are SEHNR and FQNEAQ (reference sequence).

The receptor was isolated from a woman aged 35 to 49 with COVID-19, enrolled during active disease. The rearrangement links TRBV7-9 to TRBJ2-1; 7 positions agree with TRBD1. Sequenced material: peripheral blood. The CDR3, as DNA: TGTGCCAGCAGTTCCCTTGGACAGGTCAATGAGCAGTTCTTC. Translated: CASSSLGQVNEQFF.